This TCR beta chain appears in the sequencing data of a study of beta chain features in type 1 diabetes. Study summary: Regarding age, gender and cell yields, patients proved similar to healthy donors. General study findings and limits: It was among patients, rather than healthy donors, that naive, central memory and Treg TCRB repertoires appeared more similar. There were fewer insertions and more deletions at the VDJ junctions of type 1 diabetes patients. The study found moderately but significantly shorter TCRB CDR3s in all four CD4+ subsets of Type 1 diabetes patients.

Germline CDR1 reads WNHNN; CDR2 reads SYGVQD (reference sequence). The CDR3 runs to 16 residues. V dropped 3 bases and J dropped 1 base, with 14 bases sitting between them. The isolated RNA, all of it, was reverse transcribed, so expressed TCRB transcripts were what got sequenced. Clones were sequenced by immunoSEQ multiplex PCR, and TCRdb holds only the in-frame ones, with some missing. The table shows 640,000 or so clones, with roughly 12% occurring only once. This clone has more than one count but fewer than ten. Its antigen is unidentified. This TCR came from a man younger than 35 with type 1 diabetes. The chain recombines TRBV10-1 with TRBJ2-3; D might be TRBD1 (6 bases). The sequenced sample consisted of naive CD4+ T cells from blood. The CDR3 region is CASSEQGRGRTDTQYF. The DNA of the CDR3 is TGCGCCAGCAGTGAACAGGGCAGGGGCCGCACAGATACGCAGTATTTT.